This entry concerns a single T cell receptor (beta chain). The sample originates from a study of technical replicates of blood from a few donors. V shed 1 base, J shed 3 bases, and the junction held 6 bases outside the gene matches. The CDR3 sequence is 15 residues long. Germline V gene lookup returns CDR1 SGHAT and CDR2 FQNNGV. Profiling relied on immunoSEQ multiplex PCR, and the TCRdb table lists in-frame clones only, not all of them. The sample records about 12,000 clones, about 91% being singletons. This sequence was found in a human donor in good health. The chain couples TRBV11-2 to TRBJ2-7; 7 bases map to TRBD1. The sequencing input was PBMCs. The DNA for the CDR3 is TGTGCCAGCAGCTTAGGGACAGGTTACGTCTACGAGCAGTACTTC. It is translated as CASSLGTGYVYEQYF.